Sequencing of this TCR beta chain was carried out in a study of T cells in Graves' hyperthyroidism and ophthalmopathy (dated by TCRdb to between 2018 and 2020). Study-level background: Peripheral blood was collected at initial diagnosis, before any treatment. After sampling, hyperthyroidism patients received methimazole starting at 30 mg daily, and ophthalmopathy patients received high-dose intravenous methylprednisolone. The approximately 100 discovery patients were randomly divided into training and test sets at a 7:3 ratio. The paper describes TCR Vbeta CDR3 sequencing of 120 to 150 peripheral blood samples, made up of 43 ophthalmopathy patients, 70 to 75 hyperthyroidism patients and some 17 progressor patients. To identify distinguishing TCR V-J signatures, a discovery cohort of some 99 patients was used, comprising 43 with Graves' ophthalmopathy and approximately 57 with stable Graves' hyperthyroidism. In addition, the study compared T-cell repertoires in thyroid tissue and in blood from about 6 Graves' hyperthyroidism patients. An independent validation cohort of about 20 hyperthyroidism patients and 17 patients who later progressed to ophthalmopathy tested prospective prediction of ophthalmopathy.

This clonotype was recorded many times. The antigen it recognizes is unknown. No base quality values were provided; no much bigger clone lies one nucleotide off. Paper-wide results and their limitations: Most expanded thyroid clonotypes (frequency above 0.001) were also detected in blood, a finding suggesting that blood repertoires may reflect thyroid immune responses. No statistical method was used to set the sample size in advance, and investigators knew the group allocation. In validation, the model predicted progression to ophthalmopathy with roughly 70% sensitivity and 72.22% specificity, a median of 6.5 months before onset. Ophthalmopathy was separated from stable hyperthyroidism by a 13 V-J signature model, with over 85% sensitivity and approximately 81% specificity obtained in cross-validation and 80%/75% obtained in testing.

A patient counted as having stable Graves' hyperthyroidism if no progression to ophthalmopathy occurred over 18 months of follow-up. The hyperthyroidism patients were between 18 and 65 years old and newly diagnosed, with a disease duration of less than 2 months. Any patient with an uncontrolled infection, another autoimmune disease, pregnancy or lactation was excluded. Clinical symptoms, serum thyroxine and TRAb, thyroid ultrasound, and orbital computed tomography formed the basis for the diagnoses. PBMCs were isolated from more than 9 ml of fresh peripheral blood by Ficoll-Paque density gradient centrifugation. Total RNA was extracted with Trizol reagent, and quality was checked on an Agilent 2100 Bioanalyzer. The TCR beta CDR3 regions were amplified from the RNA transcripts. The TCR CDR3 was subjected to a first round of RT-PCR using the HTBI primer set and the Qiagen OneStep RT-PCR kit. Libraries were constructed in a second round of multiplex PCR, after which size selection and purification were carried out. Paired-end sequencing of the libraries was performed with 100 bp reads on an Illumina HiSeq2000. For the original study's pipeline: Raw data were processed with SOAPnuke, discarding reads with adapters, uncalled bases, mean Phred below 15, or no exact constant-primer or identifier match. COPE v1.2.5 was used to merge the high-quality paired reads, and each unique nucleotide sequence was defined as a clonotype. MiTCR v1.1 was used to align the clonotypes against IMGT TRBV, TRBD and TRBJ reference segments. Analysis was restricted to V-J combinations with a frequency above 0.0001, which covered about 99% of repertoires. A TCS score was defined as the ratio between F50 (clonal expansion) and ExV (chaos), using BLOSUM62-based TCRdist between CDR3 peptides within each V-J. Welch's t-statistics and random forest reduced 500 to 650 V-J features to some 14, which were used in a naive Bayes classifier (R e1071). Using fastp trimming at Q25 and MiXCR clonotype assembly, TCRdb reanalyzed the public sequencing data and kept in-frame beta chains. A single entry per CDR3 protein holds the most common genes and DNA from its merged rows. Clone size and V and J calls follow TCRdb, not the original study. For this sample the table gives over 450,000 distinct CDR3 sequences, of which 13% to 15% were detected only once. Of the sample, around 17% falls within the top ten clones.

The sequence was collected from a woman under 30 with Graves' hyperthyroidism. Sequencing was performed on blood.

The CDR3: CAWSGAGANWEKLFF. The nucleotides read TGTGCCTGGAGTGGGGCAGGGGCAAATTGGGAAAAACTGTTTTTT. The V and J segments used are TRBV30 and TRBJ1-4; possibly the D gene is TRBD1, per 6 matching bases. CDR1 and CDR2 are read off the germline V gene (reference sequence) as GTSNPN and SVGIG. The CDR3 sequence holds 15 residues, the cysteine and phenylalanine included. Left in the record is the CDR3 DNA by itself, 45 bases read in frame from the first base. At the junction V is shortened by 1 base and J by 8 bases, with 17 bases in between.